The sequence of this T cell receptor beta chain was determined in a study of T cell changes during pregnancy in multiple sclerosis (dated by TCRdb to 2018 to 2020). In terms of the full investigation: The study looked at changes in the T cell repertoire across pregnancy in women with multiple sclerosis.

Libraries were constructed by the immunoSEQ multiplex PCR assay. TCRdb limited this immuneACCESS table to in-frame rearrangements with V and J called. A share of clones is missing; checked studies link under half to unresolved V genes, and the rest is unexplained. The table for this sample lists 56,000 or so clones; about 91% of them were counted only once. Under 2% of the sample lies in the top ten. Comment on this clone: What this receptor recognizes is not known. Per-base quality was not reported, and no clone a single base away is much larger than it.

Its CDR3 holds 14 amino acids, cysteine through phenylalanine. This entry keeps only the CDR3 DNA: 42 bases, framed from base 1. Trimmed from V: 4 bases; trimmed from J: 3 bases; junction bases lacking a gene match: 4. The germline V gene provides CDR1 SGDLS and CDR2 YYNGEE. Sequenced here: peripheral blood, sampled after pregnancy. This chain joins TRBV9 to TRBJ2-7; TRBD1 aligns with 10 central bases. The sequence was collected from a female donor with multiple sclerosis, enrolled in a pregnancy study. The sequence in DNA is TGTGCCAGCAGCCCATGGACAGGGGGCTACGAGCAGTACTTC. This codes for CASSPWTGGYEQYF.